This is a list of T cell receptor beta chains from one sample in a study of control samples from healthy donors and cancer patients. Some clones are missing from TCRdb's copy, which holds only in-frame ones; the method was immunoSEQ multiplex PCR. The table shows around 63,000 clones, with approximately 89% occurring only once. Sequencing used PBMCs. These receptors came from a woman aged 45-59 years with head and neck cancer. Each CDR3 is given with its conserved first and last residue. The order of the fields is J gene, D gene, clone size, V gene, CDR3 DNA, CDR3 protein. A D gene is named only where the DNA matches it firmly. Size is stated for part of the rows, as once, few or many counts, or as a class when the clone is expanded.

j_call: TRBJ1-2; d_call: -; clone_size: -; v_call: TRBV7-2; cdr3_nt: TGTGCCAGCTCCCGGGGCAAGGGCTATGGCTACACCTTC; cdr3_aa: CASSRGKGYGYTF
j_call: TRBJ1-5; d_call: -; clone_size: -; v_call: TRBV6-1; cdr3_nt: TGTGCCAGCAGTGAACAGGGGAGCAATCAGCCCCAGCATTTT; cdr3_aa: CASSEQGSNQPQHF
j_call: TRBJ2-7; d_call: -; clone_size: -; v_call: TRBV5-4; cdr3_nt: TGTGCCAGCAGCCCCCGGGCCAACTACGAGCAGTACTTC; cdr3_aa: CASSPRANYEQYF
j_call: TRBJ2-5; d_call: TRBD2; clone_size: once; v_call: TRBV24-1; cdr3_nt: TGTGCCACCAGTGACCCTGGGACTAGCGGACAAGAGACCCAGTACTTC; cdr3_aa: CATSDPGTSGQETQYF
j_call: TRBJ1-1; d_call: -; clone_size: -; v_call: TRBV27; cdr3_nt: TGTGCCAGCAAACACCACGGCTCCGGGGCTTTCTTT; cdr3_aa: CASKHHGSGAFF
j_call: TRBJ1-2; d_call: -; clone_size: -; v_call: TRBV9; cdr3_nt: TGTGCCAGCACTCGTGAGGAGCGGTATGGCTACACCTTC; cdr3_aa: CASTREERYGYTF
j_call: TRBJ1-1; d_call: TRBD1; clone_size: -; v_call: TRBV10-3; cdr3_nt: TGTGCCATCACCCGGGACAGCTTTAACACTGAAGCTTTCTTT; cdr3_aa: CAITRDSFNTEAFF
j_call: TRBJ2-3; d_call: -; clone_size: -; v_call: TRBV6-5; cdr3_nt: TGTGCCAGCGGAACCATCACAGATACGCAGTATTTT; cdr3_aa: CASGTITDTQYF
j_call: TRBJ1-1; d_call: TRBD1; clone_size: few; v_call: TRBV7-9; cdr3_nt: TGTGCTCTCGGACAGGGGAAGGGGAACACTGAAGCTTTCTTT; cdr3_aa: CALGQGKGNTEAFF
j_call: TRBJ1-3; d_call: -; clone_size: -; v_call: TRBV30; cdr3_nt: TGTGCCTGGAGTGTTCTGGGGGGAAACACCATATATTTT; cdr3_aa: CAWSVLGGNTIYF
j_call: TRBJ1-1; d_call: -; clone_size: -; v_call: TRBV6-6; cdr3_nt: TGTGCCAGCAGTCTCAGGGTAGGGGAAGCTTTCTTT; cdr3_aa: CASSLRVGEAFF
j_call: TRBJ1-6; d_call: -; clone_size: few; v_call: TRBV9; cdr3_nt: TGTGCCAGCAGCGTCGCGGGGTCGTCCCTCCACTTT; cdr3_aa: CASSVAGSSLHF
j_call: TRBJ2-7; d_call: -; clone_size: -; v_call: TRBV19; cdr3_nt: TGTGCCAGTAGTATTTCTCCAGGCCTCTCCTACGAGCAGTACTTC; cdr3_aa: CASSISPGLSYEQYF
j_call: TRBJ1-5; d_call: -; clone_size: -; v_call: TRBV6-1; cdr3_nt: TGTGCCAGCAGTGGAGCACCTCCTATCTCTGAGCCCCAGCATTTT; cdr3_aa: CASSGAPPISEPQHF
j_call: TRBJ2-6; d_call: -; clone_size: -; v_call: TRBV2; cdr3_nt: TGTGCCAGCAGCCGCAGCCACTCTGGGGCCAACGTCCTGACTTTC; cdr3_aa: CASSRSHSGANVLTF
j_call: TRBJ2-7; d_call: TRBD1; clone_size: few; v_call: TRBV5-1; cdr3_nt: TGCGCCAGCAGCTACAGACAGGGCAGGAACGAGCAGTACTTC; cdr3_aa: CASSYRQGRNEQYF
j_call: TRBJ2-3; d_call: TRBD2; clone_size: -; v_call: TRBV27; cdr3_nt: TGTGCCAGCAGCTCGGGCATTCTACCGGGGGGGAATAGGGGAGCAGATACGCAGTATTTT; cdr3_aa: CASSSGILPGGNRGADTQYF
j_call: TRBJ1-5; d_call: -; clone_size: -; v_call: TRBV19; cdr3_nt: TGTGCCAGTAGCTTCCTGAGGGATAGCAATCAGCCCCAGCATTTT; cdr3_aa: CASSFLRDSNQPQHF
j_call: TRBJ2-3; d_call: -; clone_size: -; v_call: TRBV30; cdr3_nt: TGTGCCTGGAGTGGACAGGGAGGATCGGATACGCAGTATTTT; cdr3_aa: CAWSGQGGSDTQYF
j_call: TRBJ2-4; d_call: -; clone_size: -; v_call: TRBV15; cdr3_nt: TGTGCCACCAGCAGAGAGCCCAGCAGTACCAAAAACATTCAGTACTTC; cdr3_aa: CATSREPSSTKNIQYF
j_call: TRBJ2-3; d_call: TRBD1; clone_size: -; v_call: TRBV29-1; cdr3_nt: TGCAGCGCACGCGCTGGGACAGGGGGACGCACAGATACGCAGTATTTT; cdr3_aa: CSARAGTGGRTDTQYF
j_call: TRBJ1-3; d_call: -; clone_size: once; v_call: TRBV19; cdr3_nt: TGTGCCAGCCCGATTTTCTCTGGAAACACCATATATTTT; cdr3_aa: CASPIFSGNTIYF
j_call: TRBJ2-3; d_call: -; clone_size: -; v_call: TRBV4-1; cdr3_nt: TGCGCCAGCAGCCAAGGCCCCCCAGAAGCCACAGATACGCAGTATTTT; cdr3_aa: CASSQGPPEATDTQYF
j_call: TRBJ2-2; d_call: TRBD2; clone_size: -; v_call: TRBV27; cdr3_nt: TGTGCCAGCAGTTTAAGGGGCCTAAGAGCGGGGGGGCTGAACACCGGGGAGCTGTTTTTT; cdr3_aa: CASSLRGLRAGGLNTGELFF
j_call: TRBJ1-6; d_call: -; clone_size: -; v_call: TRBV2; cdr3_nt: TGTGCCAGTAGCACCCGGGGGGATAATTCACCCCTCCACTTT; cdr3_aa: CASSTRGDNSPLHF
j_call: TRBJ1-6; d_call: -; clone_size: once; v_call: TRBV7-6; cdr3_nt: TGTGCCAGCAGCTTAGGGGGGGCTGGTAATTCACCCCTCCACTTT; cdr3_aa: CASSLGGAGNSPLHF
j_call: TRBJ2-5; d_call: TRBD2; clone_size: -; v_call: TRBV7-9; cdr3_nt: TGTGCCAGCAGCTTTTCGACTAGCGGGGGATCAAAGACCCAGTACTTC; cdr3_aa: CASSFSTSGGSKTQYF
j_call: TRBJ2-3; d_call: -; clone_size: -; v_call: TRBV7-9; cdr3_nt: TGTGCCAGCAGCTTAGATGCGGGTAGGAGCACAGATACGCAGTATTTT; cdr3_aa: CASSLDAGRSTDTQYF
j_call: TRBJ1-2; d_call: -; clone_size: few; v_call: TRBV5-5; cdr3_nt: TGTGCCAGCAGCTTGTCTCGGGGCGATGGCTACACCTTC; cdr3_aa: CASSLSRGDGYTF
j_call: TRBJ2-3; d_call: -; clone_size: -; v_call: TRBV19; cdr3_nt: TGTGCCAGTAGTATGGGACACAGATTATATACGCAGTATTTT; cdr3_aa: CASSMGHRLYTQYF
j_call: TRBJ2-1; d_call: TRBD2; clone_size: -; v_call: TRBV7-2; cdr3_nt: TGTGCCAGCAGCTTAGATGGGGGGTCGGTAGCGGGGCCTGAGCAGTTCTTC; cdr3_aa: CASSLDGGSVAGPEQFF
j_call: TRBJ2-1; d_call: TRBD2; clone_size: -; v_call: TRBV25-1; cdr3_nt: TGTGCCAGCAGTGGCGGGGGGCCCTCCTCTGGGGGTGAGCAGTTCTTC; cdr3_aa: CASSGGGPSSGGEQFF
j_call: TRBJ1-4; d_call: -; clone_size: -; v_call: TRBV30; cdr3_nt: TGTGCCTGGGCCCAGGTGGGGGGTAGGGCGGAAAAACTGTTTTTT; cdr3_aa: CAWAQVGGRAEKLFF
j_call: TRBJ1-6; d_call: -; clone_size: once; v_call: TRBV4-2; cdr3_nt: TGTGCCAGCAGCCAAAACCGGGACAATAATTCACCCCTCCACTTT; cdr3_aa: CASSQNRDNNSPLHF
j_call: TRBJ2-7; d_call: TRBD2; clone_size: -; v_call: TRBV5-1; cdr3_nt: TGCGCCAGCGGTCCCGCGGGGGGGGACGAGCAGTACTTC; cdr3_aa: CASGPAGGDEQYF
j_call: TRBJ1-2; d_call: TRBD1; clone_size: -; v_call: TRBV3-1/TRBV3-2; cdr3_nt: TGTGCCAGCAGCTCTTGGGACAGGGCTAACTATGGCTACACCTTC; cdr3_aa: CASSSWDRANYGYTF
j_call: TRBJ2-3; d_call: -; clone_size: -; v_call: TRBV30; cdr3_nt: TGTGCCTGGAGTGTATGGGCAGGGGGGGCAGATACGCAGTATTTT; cdr3_aa: CAWSVWAGGADTQYF
j_call: TRBJ2-6; d_call: -; clone_size: -; v_call: TRBV12-3/TRBV12-4; cdr3_nt: TGTGCCAGCAAGGAGGGTGGGGCCAACGTCCTGACTTTC; cdr3_aa: CASKEGGANVLTF
j_call: TRBJ2-3; d_call: TRBD2; clone_size: -; v_call: TRBV6-2/TRBV6-3; cdr3_nt: TGTGCCAGCAGCCGTATCGGACTAGCGGGGGGCACAGATACGCAGTATTTT; cdr3_aa: CASSRIGLAGGTDTQYF
j_call: TRBJ2-5; d_call: -; clone_size: -; v_call: TRBV5-1; cdr3_nt: TGCGCCAGCAGCCTACAGGGTACCCAAGAGACCCAGTACTTC; cdr3_aa: CASSLQGTQETQYF
j_call: TRBJ2-3; d_call: -; clone_size: -; v_call: TRBV3-1/TRBV3-2; cdr3_nt: TGTGCCAGCAGCCAAGATATAGGCGGCGGATTATCTAGCACAGATACGCAGTATTTT; cdr3_aa: CASSQDIGGGLSSTDTQYF
j_call: TRBJ2-4; d_call: -; clone_size: -; v_call: TRBV21-1; cdr3_nt: TGTGCCAGCGCCTGGAAACCGGGGTGGGACATTCAGTACTTC; cdr3_aa: CASAWKPGWDIQYF
j_call: TRBJ2-2; d_call: -; clone_size: -; v_call: TRBV2; cdr3_nt: TGTGCCAGCAGCGGCCCTCCTTCGACTAGTTTTGACGGGGAGCTGTTTTTT; cdr3_aa: CASSGPPSTSFDGELFF
j_call: TRBJ2-5; d_call: TRBD2; clone_size: -; v_call: TRBV4-1; cdr3_nt: TGCGCCAGCAGCCCTAGCGGGGGTGGAGAGACCCAGTACTTC; cdr3_aa: CASSPSGGGETQYF
j_call: TRBJ2-3; d_call: -; clone_size: -; v_call: TRBV2; cdr3_nt: TGTGCCAGCAGTGAACAGAGAGATACGCAGTATTTT; cdr3_aa: CASSEQRDTQYF
j_call: TRBJ2-7; d_call: -; clone_size: -; v_call: TRBV2; cdr3_nt: TGTGCCAGCAGGCCCGTCCCCACCTACGAGCAGTACTTC; cdr3_aa: CASRPVPTYEQYF
j_call: TRBJ2-5; d_call: -; clone_size: -; v_call: TRBV30; cdr3_nt: TGTGCCTGGAGTCTCCGGGTAGGAGAGACCCAGTACTTC; cdr3_aa: CAWSLRVGETQYF
j_call: TRBJ2-1; d_call: TRBD1; clone_size: -; v_call: TRBV6-1; cdr3_nt: TGTGCCAGCAGTGATGGACAGGGGGCTGGGAATGAGCAGTTCTTC; cdr3_aa: CASSDGQGAGNEQFF